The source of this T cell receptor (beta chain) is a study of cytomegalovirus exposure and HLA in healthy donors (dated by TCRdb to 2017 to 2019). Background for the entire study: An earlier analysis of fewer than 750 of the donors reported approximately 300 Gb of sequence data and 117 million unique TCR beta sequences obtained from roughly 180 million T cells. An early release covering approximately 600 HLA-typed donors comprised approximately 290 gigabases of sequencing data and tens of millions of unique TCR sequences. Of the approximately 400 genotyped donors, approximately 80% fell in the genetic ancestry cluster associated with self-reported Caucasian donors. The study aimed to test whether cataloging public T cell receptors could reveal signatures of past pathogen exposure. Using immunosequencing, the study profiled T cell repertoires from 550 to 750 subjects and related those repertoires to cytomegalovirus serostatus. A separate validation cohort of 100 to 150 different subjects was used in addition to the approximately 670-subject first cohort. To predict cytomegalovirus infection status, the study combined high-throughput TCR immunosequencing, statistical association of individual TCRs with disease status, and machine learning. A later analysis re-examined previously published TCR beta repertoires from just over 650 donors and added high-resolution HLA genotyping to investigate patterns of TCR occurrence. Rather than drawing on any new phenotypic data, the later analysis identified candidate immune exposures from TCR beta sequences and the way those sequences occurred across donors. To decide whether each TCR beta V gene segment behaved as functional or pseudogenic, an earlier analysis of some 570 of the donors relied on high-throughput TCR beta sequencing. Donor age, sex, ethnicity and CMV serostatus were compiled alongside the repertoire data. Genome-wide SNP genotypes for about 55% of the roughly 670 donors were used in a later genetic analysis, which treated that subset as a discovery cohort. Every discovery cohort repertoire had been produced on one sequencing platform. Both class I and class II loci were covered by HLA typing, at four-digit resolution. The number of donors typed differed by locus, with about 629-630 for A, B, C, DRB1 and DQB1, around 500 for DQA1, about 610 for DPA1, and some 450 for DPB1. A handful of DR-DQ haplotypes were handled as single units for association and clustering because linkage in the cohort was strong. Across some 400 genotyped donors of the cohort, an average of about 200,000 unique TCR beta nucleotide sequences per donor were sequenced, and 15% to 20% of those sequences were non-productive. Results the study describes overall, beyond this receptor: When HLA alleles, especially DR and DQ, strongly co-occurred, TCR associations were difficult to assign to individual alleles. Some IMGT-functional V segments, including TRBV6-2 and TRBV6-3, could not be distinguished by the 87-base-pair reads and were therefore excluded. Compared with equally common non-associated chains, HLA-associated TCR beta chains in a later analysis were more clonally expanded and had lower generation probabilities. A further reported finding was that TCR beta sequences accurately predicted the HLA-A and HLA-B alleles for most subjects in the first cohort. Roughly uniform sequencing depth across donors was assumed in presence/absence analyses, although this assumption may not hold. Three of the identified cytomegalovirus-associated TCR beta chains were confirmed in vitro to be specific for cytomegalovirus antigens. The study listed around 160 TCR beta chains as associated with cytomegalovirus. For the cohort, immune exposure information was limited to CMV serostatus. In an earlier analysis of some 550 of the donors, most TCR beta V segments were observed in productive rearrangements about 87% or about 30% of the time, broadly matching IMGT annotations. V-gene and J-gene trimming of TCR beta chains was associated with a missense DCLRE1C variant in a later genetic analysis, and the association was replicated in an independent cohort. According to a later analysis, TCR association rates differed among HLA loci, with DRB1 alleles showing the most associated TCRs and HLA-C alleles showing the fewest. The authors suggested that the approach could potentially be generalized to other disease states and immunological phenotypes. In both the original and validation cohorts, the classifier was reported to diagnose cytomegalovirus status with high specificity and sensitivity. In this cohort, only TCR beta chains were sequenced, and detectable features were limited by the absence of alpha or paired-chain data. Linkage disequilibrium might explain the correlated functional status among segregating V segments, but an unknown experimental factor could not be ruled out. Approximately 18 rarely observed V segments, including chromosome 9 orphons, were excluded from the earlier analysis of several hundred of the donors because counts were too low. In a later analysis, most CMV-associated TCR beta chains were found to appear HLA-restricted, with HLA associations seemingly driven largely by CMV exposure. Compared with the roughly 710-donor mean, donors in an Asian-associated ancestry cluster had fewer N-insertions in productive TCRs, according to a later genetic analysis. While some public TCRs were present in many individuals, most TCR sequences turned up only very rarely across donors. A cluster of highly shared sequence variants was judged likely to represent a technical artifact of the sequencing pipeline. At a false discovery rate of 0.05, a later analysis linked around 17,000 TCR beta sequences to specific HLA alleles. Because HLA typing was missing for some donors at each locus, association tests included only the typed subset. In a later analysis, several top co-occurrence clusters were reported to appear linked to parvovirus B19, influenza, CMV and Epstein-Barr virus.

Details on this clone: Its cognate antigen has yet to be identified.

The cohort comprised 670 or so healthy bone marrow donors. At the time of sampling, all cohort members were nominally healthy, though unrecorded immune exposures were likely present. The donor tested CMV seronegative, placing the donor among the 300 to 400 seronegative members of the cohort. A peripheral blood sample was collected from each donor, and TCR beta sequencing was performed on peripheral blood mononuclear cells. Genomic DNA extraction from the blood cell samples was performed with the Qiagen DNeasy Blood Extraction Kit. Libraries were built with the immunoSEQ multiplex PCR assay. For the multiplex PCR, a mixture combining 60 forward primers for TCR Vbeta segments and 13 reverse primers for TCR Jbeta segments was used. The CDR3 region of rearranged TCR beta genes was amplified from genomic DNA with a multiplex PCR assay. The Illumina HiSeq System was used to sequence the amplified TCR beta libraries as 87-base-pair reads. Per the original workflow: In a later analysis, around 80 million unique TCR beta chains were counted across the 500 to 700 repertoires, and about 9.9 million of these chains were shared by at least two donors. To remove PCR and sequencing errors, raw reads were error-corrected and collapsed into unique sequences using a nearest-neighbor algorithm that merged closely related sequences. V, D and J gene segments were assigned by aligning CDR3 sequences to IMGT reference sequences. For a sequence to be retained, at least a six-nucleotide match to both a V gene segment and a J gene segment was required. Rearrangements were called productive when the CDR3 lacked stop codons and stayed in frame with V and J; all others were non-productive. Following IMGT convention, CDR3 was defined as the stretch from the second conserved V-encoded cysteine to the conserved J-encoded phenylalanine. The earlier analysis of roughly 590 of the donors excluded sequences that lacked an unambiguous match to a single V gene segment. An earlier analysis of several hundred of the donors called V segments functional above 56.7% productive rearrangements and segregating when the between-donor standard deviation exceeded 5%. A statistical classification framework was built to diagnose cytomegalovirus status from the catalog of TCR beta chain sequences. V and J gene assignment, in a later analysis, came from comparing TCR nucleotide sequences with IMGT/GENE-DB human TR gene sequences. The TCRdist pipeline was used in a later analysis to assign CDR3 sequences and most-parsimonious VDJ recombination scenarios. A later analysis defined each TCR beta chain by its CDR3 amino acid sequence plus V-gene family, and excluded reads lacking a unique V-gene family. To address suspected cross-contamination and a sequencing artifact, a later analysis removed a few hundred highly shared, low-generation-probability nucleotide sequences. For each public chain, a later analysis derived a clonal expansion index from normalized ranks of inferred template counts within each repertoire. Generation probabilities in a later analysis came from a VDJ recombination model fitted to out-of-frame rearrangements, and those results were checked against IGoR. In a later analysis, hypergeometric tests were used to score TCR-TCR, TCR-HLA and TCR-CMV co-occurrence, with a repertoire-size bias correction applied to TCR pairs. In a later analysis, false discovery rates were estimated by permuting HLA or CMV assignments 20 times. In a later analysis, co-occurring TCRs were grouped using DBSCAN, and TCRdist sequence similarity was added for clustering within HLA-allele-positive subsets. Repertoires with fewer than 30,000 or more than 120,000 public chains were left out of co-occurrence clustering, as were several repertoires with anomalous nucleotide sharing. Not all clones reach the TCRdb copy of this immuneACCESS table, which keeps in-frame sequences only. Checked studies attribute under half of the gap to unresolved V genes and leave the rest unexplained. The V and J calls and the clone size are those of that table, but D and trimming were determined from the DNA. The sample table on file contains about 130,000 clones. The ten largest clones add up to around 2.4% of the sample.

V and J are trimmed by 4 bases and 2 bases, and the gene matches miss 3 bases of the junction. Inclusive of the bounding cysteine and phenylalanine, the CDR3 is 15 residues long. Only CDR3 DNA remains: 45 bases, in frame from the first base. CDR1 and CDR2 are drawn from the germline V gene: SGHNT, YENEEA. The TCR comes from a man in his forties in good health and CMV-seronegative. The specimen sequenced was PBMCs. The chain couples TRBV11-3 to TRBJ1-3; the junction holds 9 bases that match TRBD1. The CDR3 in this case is CASSWGQGTGNTIYF. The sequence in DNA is TGTGCCAGCAGCTGGGGACAGGGAACTGGAAACACCATATATTTT. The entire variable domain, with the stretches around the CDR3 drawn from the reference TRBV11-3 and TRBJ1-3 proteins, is EAGVVQSPRYKIIEKKQPVAFWCNPISGHNTLYWYLQNLGQGPELLIRYENEEAVDDSQLPKDRFSAERLKGVDSTLKIQPAELGDSAVYLCASSWGQGTGNTIYFGEGSWLTVV.